A selection of T cell receptor beta chains follows, all from one sample in a study of identical twins. TCRdb ran MiXCR on the 5' RACE reads and lists one entry per CDR3 protein. Counted here are about 520,000 distinct CDR3 sequences, approximately 22% occurring once; the ten biggest clones make up around 1%. The sample was also linked to a second study, of T cells expressing NK-cell markers.

The specimen sequenced was CD4+ T cells sorted from blood. The receptors come from a young woman in good health. Both conserved end residues are part of each CDR3. D genes are given only for firm matches. A clone size is listed for some rows: how often the clone was seen (once, few, many), or a class if it is expanded.

cdr3_length	clone_size	d_call	j_call	v_call	cdr3_nt	cdr3_aa
13	many	.	TRBJ1-1	TRBV27	TGTGCCAGCAGTTCCAGGTCGGACACTGAAGCTTTCTTT	CASSSRSDTEAFF
16	few	TRBD1	TRBJ2-2	TRBV5-1	TGCGCCAGCACCTCACAGGGGGCGCCGAGCACCGGGGAGCTGTTTTTT	CASTSQGAPSTGELFF
15	few	TRBD2	TRBJ2-3	TRBV5-1	TGCGCCAGCAGCGACATAGCGGGTAGCACAGATACGCAGTATTTT	CASSDIAGSTDTQYF
14	few	.	TRBJ2-3	TRBV4-3	TGCGCCAGCAGCCCCCAACGGGCCGATTTCGCGCAGTATTTT	CASSPQRADFAQYF
12	few	.	TRBJ2-7	TRBV18	TGTGCCAGCTCATCCGATCCCTACGAGCAGTACTTC	CASSSDPYEQYF
15	.	TRBD1	TRBJ2-5	TRBV24-1	TGTGCCACCAGTGACCCTACAGGGGGCGGGGAGACCCAGTACTTC	CATSDPTGGGETQYF
15	few	.	TRBJ2-7	TRBV4-3	TGCGCCAGCAGCCAAGACCATGTGTCCTCCTACGAGCAGTACTTC	CASSQDHVSSYEQYF
11	many	.	TRBJ1-1	TRBV19	TGTGCCAGTAGTAACCCCCAGACGGCTTTCTTT	CASSNPQTAFF
12	few	.	TRBJ2-1	TRBV10-3	TGTGCCATCAGTGAGGGGGGCAATGAGCAGTTCTTC	CAISEGGNEQFF
14	many	TRBD2	TRBJ2-7	TRBV7-9	TGTGCCAGCAGCTTAGGTGCGGGGGAGTACGAGCAGTACTTC	CASSLGAGEYEQYF
11	many	.	TRBJ1-1	TRBV29-1	TGCAGCGTTCGAGGGGGCACTGAAGCTTTCTTT	CSVRGGTEAFF
15	.	TRBD1	TRBJ1-1	TRBV29-1	TGCAGCGTTAGGGGGCAAGAGGGCTTGAACACTGAAGCTTTCTTT	CSVRGQEGLNTEAFF
14	.	.	TRBJ2-7	TRBV9	TGTGCCAGCAGCGTAGGAAGGGAATCAAACGAGCAGTACTTC	CASSVGRESNEQYF
14	.	TRBD1	TRBJ2-1	TRBV5-1	TGCGCCAGCAGAAACGGACAGGATGGAAAGGAGCAGTTCTTC	CASRNGQDGKEQFF
10	.	.	TRBJ2-5	TRBV30	TGTGCCTGGGGGACAGAGACCCAGTACTTC	CAWGTETQYF
15	.	TRBD1	TRBJ1-2	TRBV5-1	TGCGCCAGCAGCTATGGACAGGGAGCAGGGTATGGCTACACCTTC	CASSYGQGAGYGYTF
14	few	TRBD2	TRBJ2-1	TRBV12-3/TRBV12-4	TGTGCCAGCAGTCCTGGGACTAGTTTCCCAGAGCAGTTCTTC	CASSPGTSFPEQFF
15	.	.	TRBJ2-5	TRBV7-2	TGTGCCAGCAGGCCTGCTACAGGGTACCAAGAGACCCAGTACTTC	CASRPATGYQETQYF
16	once	.	TRBJ2-1	TRBV15	TGTGCCACCAGGGCTCTCGGGCAGGCCCTTCGAGATGAGCAGTTCTTC	CATRALGQALRDEQFF
13	.	.	TRBJ1-4	TRBV20-1	TGCAGTGCCACCGGGACATTGGAAGAAAAACTGTTTTTT	CSATGTLEEKLFF
15	few	.	TRBJ1-2	TRBV9	TGTGCCAGCAGCGTAGACGGGAGAGGACTGGGAGGCTACACCTTC	CASSVDGRGLGGYTF
15	few	TRBD1	TRBJ2-5	TRBV7-9	TGTGCCAGCAGAGGGGGGACAGGCGGCCCTGAGACCCAGTACTTC	CASRGGTGGPETQYF
14	.	TRBD1	TRBJ2-7	TRBV7-9	TGTGCCAGCAGTGGCGACAGGGGAATCAACGAGCAGTACTTC	CASSGDRGINEQYF
14	few	.	TRBJ2-7	TRBV29-1	TGCAGCGCTACCGGGCCTCAGGGCTCCTACGAGCAGTACTTC	CSATGPQGSYEQYF
13	.	.	TRBJ1-5	TRBV20-1	TGCAGTGCTAGTTGGCAGGGCAATCAGCCCCAGCATTTT	CSASWQGNQPQHF
15	.	.	TRBJ2-1	TRBV7-2	TGTGCCAGCAGCTTAGGGGTAGGGAAGTACAATGAGCAGTTCTTC	CASSLGVGKYNEQFF
15	.	.	TRBJ2-1	TRBV3-1	TGTGCCAGCAGCCGAAGAAGAAGGCAGTCCGTTGAGCAGTTCTTC	CASSRRRRQSVEQFF
14	.	.	TRBJ2-2	TRBV10-3	TGTGCCATCACGGAACACAGGGCCACCGGGGAGCTGTTTTTT	CAITEHRATGELFF
13	once	.	TRBJ2-1	TRBV20-1	TGCAGTGCTAGTGAGGGCTACTACAATGAGCAGTTCTTC	CSASEGYYNEQFF
16	few	TRBD2	TRBJ2-1	TRBV7-2	TGTGCCAGCAGCTTATTTGCTAGCGGGGGCAACAATGAGCAGTTCTTC	CASSLFASGGNNEQFF
18	.	.	TRBJ2-6	TRBV5-1	TGCGCCAGCAGCTTTTGGGGCGGAAATCTTCCTGGGGCCAACGTCCTGACTTTC	CASSFWGGNLPGANVLTF
14	few	.	TRBJ1-2	TRBV20-1	TGCAGTGCTGCGTATCGAGGGTTTAGCTATGGCTACACCTTC	CSAAYRGFSYGYTF
15	.	.	TRBJ2-3	TRBV7-7	TGTGCTAGCAGCTTAGAGGGGTTTAGCACAGATACGCAGTATTTT	CASSLEGFSTDTQYF
14	few	.	TRBJ2-3	TRBV7-9	TGTGCCAGCAGCGCCGCACCCAGCACAGATACGCAGTATTTT	CASSAAPSTDTQYF
15	many	.	TRBJ2-3	TRBV15	TGTGCCACCAGCACGGCTCCAGGGTCTCGAGATACGCAGTATTTT	CATSTAPGSRDTQYF
17	few	TRBD1	TRBJ2-1	TRBV6-2/TRBV6-3	TGTGCCAGCAGTTCCCTTCAGACAGGGGGCATACACAATGAGCAGTTCTTC	CASSSLQTGGIHNEQFF
16	few	TRBD1	TRBJ2-7	TRBV7-9	TGTGCCAGTACCCGGGACAGGGCCCACAACCCCCACGAGCAGTACTTC	CASTRDRAHNPHEQYF
15	.	TRBD1	TRBJ1-3	TRBV9	TGTGCCAGCAGCGCAGGGGGGGTCTCTGGAAACACCATATATTTT	CASSAGGVSGNTIYF
16	.	TRBD2	TRBJ2-3	TRBV4-3	TGCGCCAGCAGCCAAGAGGCGGGAGGGAGCACAGATACGCAGTATTTT	CASSQEAGGSTDTQYF
15	few	TRBD1	TRBJ1-1	TRBV20-1	TGCAGTGCTAGAGGGGGACAGGTATTACCCCCTGAAGCTTTCTTT	CSARGGQVLPPEAFF
15	.	.	TRBJ2-7	TRBV7-2	TGTGCCAGCGGCCCATCAAGAGGCAGGGGATACGAGCAGTACTTC	CASGPSRGRGYEQYF
14	.	.	TRBJ2-1	TRBV10-3	TGTGCCATCAGTGAGTCGGGACAACACAATGAGCAGTTCTTC	CAISESGQHNEQFF
11	many	.	TRBJ1-1	TRBV20-1	TGCAGTGCTAGTTTCTTGACTGAAGCTTTCTTT	CSASFLTEAFF
11	few	.	TRBJ2-3	TRBV20-1	TGCAGTGCCCCAAATGCAGATACGCAGTATTTT	CSAPNADTQYF
15	many	.	TRBJ2-1	TRBV5-1	TGCGCCAGCAGCGGAACTACGCTAACCTACAATGAGCAGTTCTTC	CASSGTTLTYNEQFF